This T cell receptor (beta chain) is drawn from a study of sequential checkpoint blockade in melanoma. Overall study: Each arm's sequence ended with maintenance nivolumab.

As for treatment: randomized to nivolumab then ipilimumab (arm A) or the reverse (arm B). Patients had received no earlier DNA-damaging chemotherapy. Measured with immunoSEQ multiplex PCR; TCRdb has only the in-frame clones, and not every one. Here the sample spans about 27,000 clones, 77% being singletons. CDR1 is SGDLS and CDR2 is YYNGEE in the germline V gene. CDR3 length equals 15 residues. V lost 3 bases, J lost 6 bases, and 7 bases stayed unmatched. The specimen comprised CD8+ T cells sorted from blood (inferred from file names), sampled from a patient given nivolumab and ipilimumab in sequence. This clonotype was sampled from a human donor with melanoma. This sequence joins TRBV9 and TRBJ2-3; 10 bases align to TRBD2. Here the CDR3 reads CASSESGGAVDTQYF. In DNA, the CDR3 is TGTGCCAGCAGCGAGAGCGGGGGGGCCGTGGATACGCAGTATTTT. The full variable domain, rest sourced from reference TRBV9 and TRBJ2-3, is DSGVTQTPKHLITATGQRVTLRCSPRSGDLSVYWYQQSLDQGLQFLIQYYNGEERAKGNILERFSAQQFPDLHSELNLSSLELGDSALYFCASSESGGAVDTQYFGPGTRLTVL.